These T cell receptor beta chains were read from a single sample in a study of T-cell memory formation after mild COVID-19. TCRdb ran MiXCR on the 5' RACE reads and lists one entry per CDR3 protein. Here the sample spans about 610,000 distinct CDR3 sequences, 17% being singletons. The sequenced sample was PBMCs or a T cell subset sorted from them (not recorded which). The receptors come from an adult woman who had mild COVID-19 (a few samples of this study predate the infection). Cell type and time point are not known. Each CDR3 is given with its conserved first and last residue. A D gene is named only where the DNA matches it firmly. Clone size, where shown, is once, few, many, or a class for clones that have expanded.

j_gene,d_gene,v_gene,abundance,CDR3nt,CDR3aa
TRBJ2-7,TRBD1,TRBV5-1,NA,TGCGCCAGCAGCCACGACAGGGGGAGCTCCTACGAGCAGTACTTC,CASSHDRGSSYEQYF
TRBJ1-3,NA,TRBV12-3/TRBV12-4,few,TGTGCCAGCAGTTCGTACGCCGTTTATTTT,CASSSYAVYF
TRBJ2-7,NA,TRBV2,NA,TGTGCCAGCAGTCGGTCCACGGGTACTAGAGGAGAGCAGTACTTC,CASSRSTGTRGEQYF
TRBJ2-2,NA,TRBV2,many,TGTGCCAGCACACTGGACCTCGGGGAGCTGTTTTTT,CASTLDLGELFF
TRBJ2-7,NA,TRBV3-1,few,TGTGCCAGCAGCCAAGACCCCTCGATCGAGCAGTACTTC,CASSQDPSIEQYF
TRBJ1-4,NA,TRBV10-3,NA,TGTGCCATCAGAGGGGGTCAGTCTAATGAAAAACTGTTTTTT,CAIRGGQSNEKLFF
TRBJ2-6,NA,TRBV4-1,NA,TGCGCCAGCAGCTCCCTTGAGGCGACAGGTAGCTCTGGGGCCAACGTCCTGACTTTC,CASSSLEATGSSGANVLTF
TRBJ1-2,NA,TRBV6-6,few,TGTGCCAGCAGTTACTCAGGGACCGAAGCCTACTATGGCTACACCTTC,CASSYSGTEAYYGYTF
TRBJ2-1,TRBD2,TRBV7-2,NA,TGTGCCAGCAGCTCCGGTAGCGGGATCCTCCGGGGGAATGAGCAGTTCTTC,CASSSGSGILRGNEQFF
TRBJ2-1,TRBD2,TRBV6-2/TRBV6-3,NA,TGTGCCAGCAGGAGGACTAGCGGGCGAAATGAGCAGTTCTTC,CASRRTSGRNEQFF
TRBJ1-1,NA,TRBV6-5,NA,TGTGCCAGCAGTATCGGGACCCGCACTGAAGCTTTCTTT,CASSIGTRTEAFF
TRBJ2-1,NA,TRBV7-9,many,TGTGCCAGCAGCTCGCTGGGCTACAATGAGCAGTTCTTC,CASSSLGYNEQFF
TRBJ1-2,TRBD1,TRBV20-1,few,TGCAGTGCTAGAGTTCAGGGGGGGCAGAACTATGGCTACACCTTC,CSARVQGGQNYGYTF
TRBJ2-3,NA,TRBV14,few,TGTGCCAGCAGCCAAAGGGTGGGACATAGCACAGATACGCAGTATTTT,CASSQRVGHSTDTQYF
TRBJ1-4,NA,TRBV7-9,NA,TGTGCCAGCAGCTTAGATAAAACTGGTCCTGGAAAACTGTTTTTT,CASSLDKTGPGKLFF
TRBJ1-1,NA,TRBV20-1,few,TGCAGTGCAAGAGACCAGGGGCCGAACACTGAAGCTTTCTTT,CSARDQGPNTEAFF
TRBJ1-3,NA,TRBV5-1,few,TGCGCCAGCAGCTTGGTCGGGTGGACGGAAGTTAACACCATATATTTT,CASSLVGWTEVNTIYF
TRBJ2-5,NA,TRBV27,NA,TGTGCCAGCAGTTTATTAAGGGGTGGGGAAGAGACCCAGTACTTC,CASSLLRGGEETQYF
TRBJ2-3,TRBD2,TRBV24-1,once,TGTGCCACCAGTGACGTGGGACTAGCGGGAGCAGATACGCAGTATTTT,CATSDVGLAGADTQYF
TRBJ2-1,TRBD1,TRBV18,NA,TGTGCCAGCTCACCGGGACAGGAGTCCTACAATGAGCAGTTCTTC,CASSPGQESYNEQFF
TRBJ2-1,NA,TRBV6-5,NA,TGTGCCAGCAGCCCACTGGGGGGGGCTACGAATGAGCAGTTCTTC,CASSPLGGATNEQFF
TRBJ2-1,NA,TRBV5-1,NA,TGCGCCAGCAGCTTGAGAACCCTCAACAATGAGCAGTTCTTC,CASSLRTLNNEQFF
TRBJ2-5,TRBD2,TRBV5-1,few,TGCGCCAGCAGCTTCGGGGGGGCGTGGGAGACCCAGTACTTC,CASSFGGAWETQYF
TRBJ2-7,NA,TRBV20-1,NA,TGCAGTGCTAGAGGTAGCGGACCCTACGAGCAGTACTTC,CSARGSGPYEQYF
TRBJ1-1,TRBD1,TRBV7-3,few,TGTGCCAGCGGCCGGACAGGGAACACTGAAGCTTTCTTT,CASGRTGNTEAFF
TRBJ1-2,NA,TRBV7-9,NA,TGTGCCAGCAGCCTATCTCATGGCTACACCTTC,CASSLSHGYTF
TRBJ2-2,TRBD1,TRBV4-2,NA,TGTGCCAGCAACCAGGGGGTTTCCGGGGAGCTGTTTTTT,CASNQGVSGELFF